This TCR beta chain was captured in a study of T cell responses to AZD1222 COVID-19 vaccine. General study points: The donor cohort was predominantly white British with a female majority, and clonal diversity may have been underestimated.

This CDR3 comprises 16 residues. Germline V CDR1 and CDR2: MDHEN, SYDVKM. J gave up 6 bases and V 5 bases, and 13 bases lay outside the gene matches. About this clone: Its specificity is not known.

Here immunoSEQ multiplex PCR was the method, and the copy in TCRdb shows in-frame clones only, minus some. The sample carries 120,000 to 150,000 clones, roughly 89% recorded once. The chain carries TRBV28 and TRBJ1-5, with 7 bases matching TRBD1. The origin of this receptor is an adult who received the AZD1222 COVID-19 vaccine. The material sequenced was peripheral blood, taken 28 days after the second AZD1222 dose. Here the CDR3 DNA reads TGTGCCAGCAGTCCATCCGCCAGGGGGTGGGGTCAGCCCCAGCATTTT. Translated: CASSPSARGWGQPQHF.